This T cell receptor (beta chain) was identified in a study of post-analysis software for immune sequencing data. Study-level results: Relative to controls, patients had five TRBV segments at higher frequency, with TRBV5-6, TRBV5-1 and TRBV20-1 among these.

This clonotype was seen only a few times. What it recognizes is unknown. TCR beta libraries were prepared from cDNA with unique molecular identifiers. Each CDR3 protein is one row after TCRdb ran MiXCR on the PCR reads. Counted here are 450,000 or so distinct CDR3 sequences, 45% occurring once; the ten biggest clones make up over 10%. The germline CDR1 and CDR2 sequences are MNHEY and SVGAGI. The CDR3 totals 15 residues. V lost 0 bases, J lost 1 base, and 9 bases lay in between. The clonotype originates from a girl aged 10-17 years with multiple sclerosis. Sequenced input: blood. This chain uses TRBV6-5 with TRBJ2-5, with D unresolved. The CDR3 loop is CASSYSTWPQETQYF. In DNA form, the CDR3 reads TGTGCCAGCAGTTACTCGACGTGGCCCCAAGAGACCCAGTACTTC.